The present entry profiles one T cell receptor beta chain with its context. Clinical history reported by participants formed the basis on which cohorts were assigned. Two consecutive negative NP/OP PCR tests, clearance, or resolved symptoms defined Cohort 3 recovery. This sample is drawn from a study of blood T cell repertoires in COVID-19. Across the whole study: Spain, Italy and the United States supplied samples that represented acute and convalescent COVID-19.

In the original workflow: Estimation of nucleated cell counts was performed using reference gene primer amplification. Produced via immunoSEQ multiplex PCR; TCRdb's table is partial and in-frame only. V, J and clone size are taken as reported in that table, and D and trimming were inferred from the DNA itself. The sample has some 400,000 clones; around 87% are singletons. The CDR3 is 15 residues long. Per germline, CDR1 LGHNT and CDR2 FRNRAP. Germline trimming cut 4 bases from V and 4 bases from J; bases unmatched to any gene: 5. This clonotype originated in a man aged 30-40 years who had recovered from COVID-19. The sequenced material came from PBMCs or T cells enriched from blood (not recorded which). The rearrangement links TRBV12-5 to TRBJ2-2; 8 nucleotides match TRBD1. CDR3 in amino acids: CASGSRGPGTGELFF. CDR3 in DNA: TGTGCTAGTGGTTCCAGGGGGCCGGGCACCGGGGAGCTGTTTTTT.